One T cell receptor beta chain is described in this entry. This sample stems from a study of control samples from healthy donors and cancer patients. Profiling relied on immunoSEQ multiplex PCR, and the TCRdb table lists in-frame clones only, not all of them. Of around 130,000 clones in the sample, roughly 84% were seen once. This CDR3 is 15 amino acids long. V shed 5 bases, J shed 2 bases, and the junction held 4 bases outside the gene matches. CDR1 is SGHVS and CDR2 is FQNEAQ in the germline V gene. Sequencing was carried out using blood. This TCR was sampled from a man between 45 and 60 years old in good health. V is TRBV7-8 and J is TRBJ1-3, with 9 bases aligning to TRBD1. CDR3 sequence: CASSGQGMAGNTIYF. In nucleotides, the CDR3 is TGTGCCAGCAGCGGACAGGGGATGGCTGGAAACACCATATATTTT.